This note documents a single T cell receptor (beta chain) sequence. This sample was included in a study of blood T cell repertoires in COVID-19. Across the whole study: COVID-19 samples collected from the United States, Italy and Spain covered acute and convalescent phases. PBMCs, B-cell-depleted T cells, or T cells were the source of the cDNA or gDNA that made up the material.

How the authors handled the data: Reference gene primer amplification gave nucleated cell count estimates. Data came from immunoSEQ multiplex PCR; TCRdb stores just in-frame clones and leaves some out. For V, J and clone size, that table is used; D and trimming come from the DNA. The sample has roughly 170,000 clones, 80% to 90% seen once. J was trimmed by 6 bases and V by 0 bases; bases with no gene match: 5. Germline V gene data show CDR1 as GTSNPN and CDR2 as SVGIG (reference sequence). The CDR3 is made up of 14 amino acids. The chain joins TRBV30 to TRBJ2-1, with 7 bases aligning to TRBD2. The sequence was obtained from a man aged 70 or older with active or convalescent COVID-19. The sequencing sample was made of peripheral blood. CDR3 nucleotide sequence: TGTGCCTGGAGTGTACTAGCGAACGGCAATGAGCAGTTCTTC. Translation gives CAWSVLANGNEQFF.